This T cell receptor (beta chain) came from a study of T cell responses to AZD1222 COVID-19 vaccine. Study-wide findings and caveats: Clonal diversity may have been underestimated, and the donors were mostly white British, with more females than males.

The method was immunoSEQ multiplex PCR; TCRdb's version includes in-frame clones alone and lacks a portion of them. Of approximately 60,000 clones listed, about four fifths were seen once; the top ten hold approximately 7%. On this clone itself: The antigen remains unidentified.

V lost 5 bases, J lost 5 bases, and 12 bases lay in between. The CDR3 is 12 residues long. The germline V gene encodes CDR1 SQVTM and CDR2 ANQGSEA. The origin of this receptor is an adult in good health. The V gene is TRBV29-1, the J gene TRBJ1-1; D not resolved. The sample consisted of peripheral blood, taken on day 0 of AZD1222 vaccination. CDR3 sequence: CSVLPRGTEAFF. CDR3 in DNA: TGCAGCGTTCTCCCGAGAGGGACTGAAGCTTTCTTT. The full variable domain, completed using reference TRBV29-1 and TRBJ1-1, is SAVISQKPSRDICQRGTSLTIQCQVDSQVTMMFWYRQQPGQSLTLIATANQGSEATYESGFVIDKFPISRPNLTFSTLTVSNMSPEDSSIYLCSVLPRGTEAFFGQGTRLTVV.